This is a list of T cell receptor beta chains from one sample in a study of T cell responses to AZD1222 COVID-19 vaccine. Generated by immunoSEQ multiplex PCR, the TCRdb table keeps only in-frame clones and is missing some. This repertoire shows about 120,000 clones, around 88% found once; its top ten account for roughly 7%. The specimen comprised peripheral blood, sampled 28 days after the second AZD1222 dose. These receptors all stem from an adult who received the AZD1222 COVID-19 vaccine. Both conserved end residues are part of each CDR3. The order of the fields is D gene, clone size, J gene, V gene, CDR3 protein, CDR3 DNA. The D gene is left open where the match is weak. For some rows the clone size is stated as once, few or many, or as a class when expanded; others skip it.

. . TRBJ2-6 TRBV15 CATSRQTLSGANVLTF TGTGCCACCAGCAGACAAACACTCTCTGGGGCCAACGTCCTGACTTTC
TRBD2 . TRBJ2-3 TRBV20-1 CSASPTSGRAGTDTQYF TGCAGTGCTAGTCCGACTAGCGGGAGGGCCGGAACAGATACGCAGTATTTT
TRBD1 . TRBJ2-7 TRBV7-9 CASSSTRVVGTGGSEQYF TGTGCCAGCAGTTCCACGAGGGTGGTCGGGACAGGGGGATCCGAGCAGTACTTC
TRBD2 . TRBJ2-1 TRBV5-1 CASSLAPAGGPNEQFF TGCGCCAGCAGCTTGGCCCCGGCGGGGGGGCCGAATGAGCAGTTCTTC
TRBD1 . TRBJ1-3 TRBV11-2 CASTTLRTGGSGNTIYF TGTGCCAGCACCACTTTGAGGACAGGTGGCTCTGGAAACACCATATATTTT
. . TRBJ1-2 TRBV4-1 CASSQEFYGYTF TGCGCCAGCAGCCAAGAGTTTTATGGCTACACCTTC
. . TRBJ1-5 TRBV19 CASSLQDQPQHF TGTGCCAGTAGTCTACAGGATCAGCCCCAGCATTTT
TRBD2 . TRBJ2-3 TRBV13 CASRLAGATDTQYF TGTGCCAGCAGATTAGCGGGAGCGACAGATACGCAGTATTTT
. . TRBJ2-3 TRBV24-1 CATSAQSTDTQYF TGTGCCACCAGTGCCCAAAGCACAGATACGCAGTATTTT
. . TRBJ2-1 TRBV11-2 CACSGRDNEQFF TGTGCTTGCTCGGGCCGAGACAATGAGCAGTTCTTC
TRBD1 . TRBJ2-7 TRBV18 CASSPTGAHEQYF TGTGCCAGCTCACCGACAGGGGCCCACGAGCAGTACTTC
. once TRBJ1-1 TRBV4-3 CASSQGVTTEAFF TGCGCCAGCAGCCAAGGGGTTACCACTGAAGCTTTCTTT
. . TRBJ1-4 TRBV4-1 CASSHTVEKLFF TGCGCCAGCAGCCATACCGTGGAAAAACTGTTTTTT
TRBD1 once TRBJ1-2 TRBV5-6 CASSSGQGDYGYTF TGTGCCAGCAGCTCGGGACAGGGGGACTATGGCTACACCTTC
TRBD1 . TRBJ1-5 TRBV6-2/TRBV6-3 CASSYPGTGDSNQPQHF TGTGCCAGCAGTTACCCCGGGACAGGGGATAGCAATCAGCCCCAGCATTTT
TRBD2 . TRBJ2-1 TRBV7-3 CASSQNSGSYEQFF TGTGCCAGCAGCCAAAATAGCGGGAGTTATGAGCAGTTCTTC
. . TRBJ2-5 TRBV28 CASALTQRPHTQYF TGTGCCAGCGCTCTGACTCAAAGACCCCACACCCAGTACTTC
. . TRBJ1-2 TRBV10-3 CAISASNYGYTF TGTGCCATCAGTGCCAGCAACTATGGCTACACCTTC
TRBD1 . TRBJ2-7 TRBV7-8 CASSDPPGQGYVSYEQYF TGTGCCAGCAGCGACCCTCCGGGACAGGGTTACGTCTCCTACGAGCAGTACTTC
. . TRBJ2-5 TRBV28 CASSLDLRETQYF TGTGCCAGCAGTTTAGACCTGCGGGAGACCCAGTACTTC
TRBD2 . TRBJ2-3 TRBV2 CASSVGSGGSSSDTQYF TGTGCCAGCAGTGTAGGTAGCGGGGGCTCTTCGTCTGATACGCAGTATTTT
. once TRBJ1-1 TRBV6-2/TRBV6-3 CASSYLQGLANTEAFF TGTGCCAGCAGTTACCTCCAGGGTTTAGCGAACACTGAAGCTTTCTTT
. . TRBJ1-4 TRBV6-5 CASSMDSQNEKLFF TGTGCCAGCAGCATGGACAGCCAAAATGAAAAACTGTTTTTT
. . TRBJ1-5 TRBV30 CASSVGSNQPQHF TGTGCCTCCAGCGTGGGTAGCAATCAGCCCCAGCATTTT
. . TRBJ2-7 TRBV6-1 CASSEILSYEQYF TGTGCCAGCAGTGAAATACTCTCCTACGAGCAGTACTTC
. once TRBJ1-3 TRBV18 CASSPGGLRDTIYF TGTGCCAGCTCACCGGGCGGCCTACGGGACACCATATATTTT
. . TRBJ1-4 TRBV4-3 CASSQVAYSAPNEKLFF TGCGCCAGCAGCCAAGTCGCCTACAGCGCACCTAATGAAAAACTGTTTTTT
. once TRBJ2-7 TRBV5-1 CASSPLQGRHYEQYF TGCGCCAGCAGCCCCTTACAGGGACGGCATTACGAGCAGTACTTC
. . TRBJ1-2 TRBV9 CASSPVWGSYGCTF TGTGCCAGCAGCCCCGTGTGGGGGAGCTATGGCTGCACCTTC
. . TRBJ1-3 TRBV21-1 CASSSPGTGGSGNTIYF TGTGCCAGCAGCAGCCCCGGGACAGGGGGCTCTGGAAACACCATATATTTT
. once TRBJ2-7 TRBV7-2 CASSLGVGGANYEQYF TGTGCCAGCAGCTTAGGGGTTGGGGGAGCGAACTACGAGCAGTACTTC
TRBD2 . TRBJ2-5 TRBV15 CATSPRGGETQYF TGTGCCACCAGCCCACGGGGGGGAGAGACCCAGTACTTC
. . TRBJ1-1 TRBV7-9 CASSLLTVNTEAFF TGTGCCAGCAGCTTATTGACGGTGAACACTGAAGCTTTCTTT
. . TRBJ2-5 TRBV6-1 CASSDGRMTQYF TGTGCCAGCAGTGACGGACGGATGACCCAGTACTTC
. . TRBJ1-6 TRBV28 CASRSYKSGDSPLHF TGTGCCAGCAGGTCCTACAAGTCTGGGGATTCACCCCTCCACTTT
TRBD1 . TRBJ1-2 TRBV5-1 CASSLGGLSGGDGYTF TGCGCCAGCAGCTTGGGAGGCCTCTCAGGGGGCGACGGCTACACCTTC
TRBD2 . TRBJ2-7 TRBV6-1 CASSGTSGGPPYEQYF TGTGCCAGCAGTGGAACTAGCGGGGGACCACCCTACGAGCAGTACTTC
. . TRBJ1-1 TRBV3-1/TRBV3-2 CASSQEVGNTEAFF TGTGCCAGCAGCCAAGAAGTAGGGAACACTGAAGCTTTCTTT
. . TRBJ2-3 TRBV10-3 CAISVTRTDTQYF TGTGCCATCAGCGTGACTAGAACAGATACGCAGTATTTT
TRBD2 . TRBJ2-1 TRBV4-3 CASSQEEAGSSYNEQFF TGCGCCAGCAGCCAAGAGGAAGCGGGAAGCTCCTACAATGAGCAGTTCTTC
. . TRBJ2-7 TRBV10-1 CASSEGASGYEQYF TGCGCCAGCAGTGAAGGGGCGAGTGGGTACGAGCAGTACTTC
TRBD2 . TRBJ2-2 TRBV4-1 CASSQIAGDDTGELFF TGCGCCAGCAGCCAAATAGCGGGAGACGACACCGGGGAGCTGTTTTTT
. . TRBJ1-5 TRBV7-6 CASSLQGDQPQHF TGTGCCAGCAGCTTACAGGGAGATCAGCCCCAGCATTTT
. . TRBJ2-1 TRBV28 CASSFSQRQYEQFF TGTGCCAGCAGTTTTAGTCAGAGGCAGTATGAGCAGTTCTTC
TRBD2 . TRBJ2-3 TRBV15 CATSRSTLTSGGTDTQYF TGTGCCACCAGCAGATCCACACTCACTAGCGGGGGGACAGATACGCAGTATTTT
. . TRBJ2-6 TRBV21-1 CASHRPAVLGANVLTF TGTGCCAGCCACCGCCCCGCAGTTCTTGGGGCCAACGTCCTGACTTTC
. . TRBJ2-7 TRBV15 CATSRANWGYEQYF TGTGCCACCAGCAGAGCTAATTGGGGCTACGAGCAGTACTTC